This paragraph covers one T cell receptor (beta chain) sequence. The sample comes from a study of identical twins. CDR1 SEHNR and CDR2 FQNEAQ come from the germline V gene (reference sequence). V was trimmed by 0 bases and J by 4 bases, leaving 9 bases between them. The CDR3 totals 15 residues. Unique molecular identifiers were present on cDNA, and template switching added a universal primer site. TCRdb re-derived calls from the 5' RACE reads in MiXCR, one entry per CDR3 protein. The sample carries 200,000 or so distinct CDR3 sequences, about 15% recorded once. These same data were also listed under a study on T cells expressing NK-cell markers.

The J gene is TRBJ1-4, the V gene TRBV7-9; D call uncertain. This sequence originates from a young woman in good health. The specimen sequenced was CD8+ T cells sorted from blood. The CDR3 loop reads CASSLAVLGNEKLFF. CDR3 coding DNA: TGTGCCAGCAGCTTAGCCGTTCTGGGTAATGAAAAACTGTTTTTT.